A few counts support the clone carrying this T cell receptor beta chain. TCRdb reanalysed the RT-PCR reads using MiXCR and keeps one entry per CDR3 protein. The sample has about 960,000 distinct CDR3 sequences, roughly 18% seen once. These data originate in a study of patients and donors after allogeneic stem cell transplantation. Per the germline V gene, CDR1 is SGHTA and CDR2 is FQGNSA. V was pared by 2 bases and J by 0 bases, with 10 bases between. The CDR3 has 16 residues. Sequenced: blood, either unsorted or a sorted T cell fraction (not recorded which). The receptor was derived from a human donor who was either an allogeneic HSCT recipient or a stem cell or donor lymphocyte infusion donor (not recorded which). It is not recorded whose cells these are; they may come from a transplant donor. The V call is TRBV7-2, the J call TRBJ2-2; D is perhaps TRBD1 or TRBD2 (5 bases each). The CDR3 DNA is TGTGCCAGCAGCTTAAGTGGGACCGCGAACACCGGGGAGCTGTTTTTT. This encodes CASSLSGTANTGELFF.